Described below is a single T cell receptor (beta chain) sequence and its context. The data originate from a study of blood T cell repertoires in COVID-19. Study context: Samples came from the United States, Italy and Spain, spanning acute and convalescent COVID-19. In each case, the material was cDNA or gDNA derived from T cells, B-cell-depleted T cells, or PBMCs.

Original analysis: Estimates of nucleated cell counts were drawn from the amplification of reference gene primers. The assay was immunoSEQ multiplex PCR, and TCRdb's table has in-frame clones only and misses some. That table supplies the V and J calls and clone size; D and trimming were determined from the DNA. Found here are 99,000 or so clones, approximately 80% of them singletons; the top ten hold around a quarter. The V end was cut by 6 bases, the J end by 3 bases, with 21 bases between. The CDR3 covers 18 residues. CDR1 SNHLY and CDR2 FYNNEI come from the germline V gene. This TCR was sampled from a man aged 60-69 years with acute or convalescent COVID-19. The sequenced sample was peripheral blood. The chain uses TRBV2 and TRBJ1-6; unclear D gene. The CDR3 coding sequence is TGTGCCAGCAGGCCTAAACCCCCCGAAAAGCTCTATAATTCACCCCTCCACTTT. It translates to CASRPKPPEKLYNSPLHF.